These T cell receptor beta chains were read from a single sample in a study of CD8 T cells in Susac syndrome. TCRdb passed the immunoSEQ multiplex PCR reads through MiXCR, listing each CDR3 protein once. The sample lists about 190,000 distinct CDR3 sequences; 90% to 95% were seen once. Material: CD4+ T cells from PBMCs. Every receptor here comes from a human donor in good health. CDR3s include the opening cysteine and the closing phenylalanine or tryptophan. D genes are given only for firm matches. The size entry is marked missing in some rows and otherwise reads once, few, many or a size class.

cdr3_aa	cdr3_nt	j_call	clone_size	d_call	v_call
CSARGLAGAEQFF	TGCAGTGCTAGAGGACTAGCGGGAGCTGAGCAGTTCTTC	TRBJ2-1	.	TRBD2	TRBV20-1
CSVAAGHEQYF	TGCAGCGTTGCAGCTGGGCACGAGCAGTACTTC	TRBJ2-7	.	.	TRBV29-1
CATSGGARHTQYF	TGTGCCACCTCGGGGGGGGCCCGTCATACGCAGTATTTT	TRBJ2-3	once	TRBD2	TRBV24-1
CSAFKGGPTEAFF	TGCAGTGCCTTCAAGGGAGGCCCCACTGAAGCTTTCTTT	TRBJ1-1	.	.	TRBV20-1
CASSQDGRGTPEQFF	TGTGCCAGCAGCCAAGATGGTAGAGGGACCCCTGAGCAGTTCTTC	TRBJ2-1	.	.	TRBV3-1
CASSLGQGAKYYGYTF	TGCGCCAGCAGCTTGGGACAGGGGGCAAAGTACTATGGCTACACCTTC	TRBJ1-2	.	TRBD1	TRBV5-1
CAWETSGPSSYNEQFF	TGTGCCTGGGAGACTAGCGGCCCGAGCTCCTACAATGAGCAGTTCTTC	TRBJ2-1	.	TRBD2	TRBV30
CASSLAAYGYTF	TGTGCCAGCAGCTTAGCAGCCTATGGCTACACCTTC	TRBJ1-2	.	.	TRBV7-9
CATSRDVGNNEQFF	TGTGCCACCAGCAGAGATGTGGGGAACAATGAGCAGTTCTTC	TRBJ2-1	.	.	TRBV15
CASSDYNQPQHF	TGTGCCAGCAGCGATTATAATCAGCCCCAGCATTTT	TRBJ1-5	.	.	TRBV7-2
CASRTSRSEQYF	TGTGCCAGCAGGACCTCTCGGTCCGAGCAGTACTTC	TRBJ2-7	.	.	TRBV6-5
CASTDRATYNEQFF	TGTGCCAGCACCGACAGGGCTACCTACAATGAGCAGTTCTTC	TRBJ2-1	.	TRBD1	TRBV12-3/TRBV12-4
CASSLESSGSPLHF	TGCGCCAGCAGCTTGGAGTCGTCGGGTTCACCCCTCCACTTT	TRBJ1-6	.	.	TRBV5-1
CSVPLSGGPTSTDTQYF	TGCAGTGTACCCCTAAGCGGGGGGCCAACTAGCACAGATACGCAGTATTTT	TRBJ2-3	.	TRBD2	TRBV20-1
CAWSKGDTQYF	TGTGCCTGGAGTAAAGGAGATACGCAGTATTTT	TRBJ2-3	.	.	TRBV30
CAWAVHSEKLFF	TGTGCCTGGGCAGTGCATTCAGAAAAACTGTTTTTT	TRBJ1-4	.	.	TRBV30
CSAAGRIPAEQYF	TGCAGTGCTGCCGGCCGAATACCGGCCGAGCAGTACTTC	TRBJ2-7	.	.	TRBV20-1